This paragraph reports one T cell receptor (beta chain). The antigen is unknown. The CDR3 runs to 13 residues. The junction had 2 bases not matched to a gene; V was cut back by 6 bases and J by 3 bases. These data originate in a study of T cell responses to AZD1222 COVID-19 vaccine. Data came from immunoSEQ multiplex PCR; TCRdb stores just in-frame clones and leaves some out. The top ten clones hold 4% to 5.5% of a sample with over 60,000 clones, 88% of them seen once. Study-level results: It should be noted that donors were predominantly white British and more often female, and clonal diversity was possibly underestimated.

The sample consisted of peripheral blood, taken 28 days after the second dose of the MenACWY control vaccine. The chain recombines TRBV12-3 or TRBV12-4 with TRBJ2-1, with 7 positions matching TRBD1. This clonotype was sampled from an adult who received the MenACWY meningococcal vaccine as a control. The CDR3 sequence: CASRGDSYNEQFF. The DNA of the CDR3 is TGTGCCAGCAGGGGGGACAGCTACAATGAGCAGTTCTTC.